This T cell receptor beta chain was identified during a study of T cell repertoires and Cas9 in healthy adults. At the level of the study: Multi-effector potency, cytotoxicity and lineage were assessed in SpCas9-reactive CD4 and CD8 T cells.

Sequenced by immunoSEQ multiplex PCR; TCRdb stores in-frame clones only, minus some. The repertoire holds tens of thousands of clones, with around 92% as singletons. V gave up 0 bases and J gave up 5 bases; unmatched junction bases: 9. Germline values: CDR1 MGHRA, CDR2 YSYEKL. The CDR3 extends over 17 amino acids. The origin of this receptor is a human donor in good health. This rearrangement joins TRBV4-1 to TRBJ2-5, with TRBD2 matching 10 bases. The sequenced sample consisted of CD4+ effector T cells (CD127+, CD25-, CD137-, CD154-) from PBMCs; culture status not recorded. The DNA of the CDR3 is TGCGCCAGCAGCCAAGAGGGGGTAGCGGGAGGCCCGGAGACCCAGTACTTC. It is translated as CASSQEGVAGGPETQYF.